This TCR beta chain originates from a study of cytomegalovirus exposure and HLA in healthy donors. Germline V gene sequence: CDR1 MNHNS, CDR2 SASEGT. V gave up 2 bases and J gave up 3 bases, with 7 bases separating them. The CDR3 has 13 amino acids. Vbeta (60) and Jbeta (13) primers were used in the PCR. Clones were sequenced by immunoSEQ multiplex PCR, and TCRdb holds only the in-frame ones, with some missing. The sample lists about 90,000 clones; about 66% were seen once. This chain joins TRBV6-1 and TRBJ1-1; perhaps TRBD1 as D (6 bases). The source of this sequence is a woman aged 45-65 years in good health and CMV-seropositive. Material: PBMCs. In DNA, the CDR3 is TGTGCCAGCAGTGAACACAGGGACACTGAAGCTTTCTTT. Its translation: CASSEHRDTEAFF.